This TCR beta chain was profiled in a study of T-cell memory formation after mild COVID-19. Each CDR3 protein is one row after TCRdb ran MiXCR on the 5' RACE reads. The sample contains 400,000 to 550,000 distinct CDR3 sequences, 20% to 25% of which appear only once. Between the trimmed V and J ends, which lost 3 bases and 3 bases, there was a span of 9 bases. CDR3 length equals 13 residues. Germline V lookup: CDR1 SGHVS, CDR2 FQNEAQ. Findings and limits, study-wide: There was a balanced CD4/CD8 profile in clones contracting day 15 to 85, and later expanders leaned CD4+. Some responding clones appeared in pre-infection memory, suggesting cross-reactive memory joined. Among CD4+ contracting clones, most were CM and EM, and CD8+ ones EMRA.

This clonotype was recorded a few times. Its target is not known. The clonotype originates from an adult woman who had mild COVID-19 (a few samples of this study predate the infection). Cell type and time point are not known. Sequences were obtained from PBMCs or a T cell subset sorted from them (not recorded which). This sequence joins TRBV7-8 and TRBJ2-7, with D possibly being TRBD1 (6 bases). CDR3: CASSLDSLYEQYF. DNA for the CDR3: TGTGCCAGCAGCTTGGACAGTCTCTACGAGCAGTACTTC.